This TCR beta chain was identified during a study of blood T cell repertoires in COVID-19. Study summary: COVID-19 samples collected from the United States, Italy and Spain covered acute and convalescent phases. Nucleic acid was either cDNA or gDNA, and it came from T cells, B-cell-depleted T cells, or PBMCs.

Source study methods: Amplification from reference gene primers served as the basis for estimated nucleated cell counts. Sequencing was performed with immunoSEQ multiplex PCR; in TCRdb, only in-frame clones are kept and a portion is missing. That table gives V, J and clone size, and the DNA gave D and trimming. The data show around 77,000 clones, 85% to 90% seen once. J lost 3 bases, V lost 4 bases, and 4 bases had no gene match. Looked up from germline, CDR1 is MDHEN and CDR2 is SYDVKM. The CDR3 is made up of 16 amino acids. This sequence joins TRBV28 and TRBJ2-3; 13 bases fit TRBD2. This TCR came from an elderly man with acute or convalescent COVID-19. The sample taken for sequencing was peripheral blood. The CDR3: CASSSTSGGVTDTQYF. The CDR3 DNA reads TGTGCCAGCAGTTCCACTAGCGGGGGGGTAACAGATACGCAGTATTTT.